This T cell receptor (beta chain) came from a study of identical twins. Study outcomes and limitations: Out-of-frame alpha sequences shared by twins showed excess low generation probability.

Via MiXCR, TCRdb re-called the 5' RACE reads, giving one row per CDR3 protein. Among about 520,000 distinct CDR3 sequences listed, around 20% were seen once. Relative to its sample, this clonotype is medium-sized. Antigen: not known. Germline loops: CDR1 DFQATT, CDR2 SNEGSKA (reference sequence). J gave up 7 bases and V 4 bases, and 7 bases lay outside the gene matches. The length of the CDR3 is 14 residues. These data were also reused for a study on T cells expressing NK-cell markers.

This sequence joins TRBV20-1 and TRBJ1-5; TRBD1 matches 10 bases. This receptor was identified in a woman younger than 35 in good health. The sample consisted of CD4+ T cells sorted from blood. Here the CDR3 reads CSAIRDRGEQPQHF. DNA of the CDR3: TGCAGTGCTATCCGGGACAGGGGAGAGCAGCCCCAGCATTTT.